Listed here is a single T cell receptor (beta chain). Its antigen is not identified. The sample is drawn from a study of T cells after yellow fever vaccination. Study-wide points: Post-booster samples contained most primary-vaccination clones (more than 95% CD4, about 90% CD8). A weaker but faster secondary response was observed, peaking on day 5 versus 15. Abundant clonotypes (contaminants from the bulk population) could be present in FACS-sorted repertoires.

TCRdb analysed the 5' RACE reads with MiXCR anew, one entry per CDR3 protein. In the table there are hundreds of thousands of distinct CDR3 sequences, around 4% of which are singletons. CDR1 DFQATT and CDR2 SNEGSKA come from the germline V gene (reference sequence). V lost 4 bases to trimming and J lost 4 bases, with 8 bases between them. The CDR3 length is 11 residues. This chain joins TRBV20-1 and TRBJ2-7, with TRBD1 as a possible D gene (5 bases). The sequence came from a man aged 18 to 30 who received the YFV17D yellow fever vaccine. Sample: PBMCs, taken on the day of the yellow fever booster vaccination. Here the CDR3 reads CSATRQYEQYF. The CDR3 nucleotides are TGCAGTGCTACGAGACAGTACGAGCAGTACTTC.